This TCR beta chain originates from a study of blood T cell repertoires in COVID-19. Overall study context: The origin of the acute and convalescent COVID-19 samples was the United States, Italy and Spain. Sources were T cells, B-cell-depleted T cells, or PBMCs; the material itself was cDNA or gDNA.

Authors' methods: Counts of nucleated cells, estimated from reference gene primer amplification, were obtained. Some clones are missing from TCRdb's copy, which holds only in-frame ones; the method was immunoSEQ multiplex PCR. V and J calls and clone size come straight from that table; D and trimming were deduced from the DNA. This sample has tens of thousands of clones, with around 82% found just once. This clone has just a few counts. The CDR3 sequence is 16 residues long. V shed 0 bases and J shed 2 bases, with 15 bases lying between them. Germline CDR1 SGHDT, CDR2 YYEEEE. Sequenced input: peripheral blood. The genes are TRBV5-6 and TRBJ2-7; possibly TRBD1 for D (5 bases). The receptor's source is a human donor in a cohort sampled during active COVID-19. The CDR3 is CASSLAGAGPPYEQYF. CDR3 DNA: TGTGCCAGCAGCTTGGCCGGCGCAGGGCCACCCTACGAGCAGTACTTC.